This passage covers 27 T cell receptor beta chains from one sample sequenced in a study of STAT5B mutations in CD4+ large granular lymphocyte leukemia. Using immunoSEQ multiplex PCR, the repertoire was profiled, and TCRdb retains in-frame clones only, with some absent. The top ten hold approximately 3.2% of the sample, which has 35,000 or so clones, roughly 85% seen once. Source material: CD4+ T cells from blood buffy coats. Receptor source: a human donor in good health.

This chain's CDR3 is CASSVDNSGYEQYF. The CDR3 region has the DNA TGTGCCAGCAGCGTAGATAATAGCGGATACGAGCAGTACTTC. The chain uses TRBV9 and TRBJ2-7; weak D call: TRBD2 (6 bases). In germline, CDR1 is SGDLS, CDR2 YYNGEE. V lost 0 bases to trimming and J lost 4 bases, with 11 bases between them. The CDR3 loop spans 14 amino acids.

The chain employs TRBV6-5 and TRBJ2-3; D may be TRBD1 (6 bases). Germline V CDR1 and CDR2: MNHEY, SVGAGI. The ends were cut back, 2 bases at V and 9 bases at J, with 18 bases in the middle. The CDR3 is 15 amino acids. Here the CDR3 reads CASSYKDSVPWTQYF. The CDR3 nucleotides read TGTGCCAGCAGTTACAAGGACAGTGTTCCCTGGACGCAGTATTTT.

The chain joins TRBV12-2 to TRBJ2-1; TRBD2 is the table's D call, not checked against the DNA. TRBV12-2 is a known pseudogene. This CDR3 is 12 amino acids long. In DNA, the CDR3 is TGTGCAAGTCGCTTAGGAGGCAATGAGCAGTTCTTC. It yields the protein CASRLGGNEQFF.

This sequence joins TRBV6-6 and TRBJ2-7; 7 nucleotides align to TRBD1. With V trimmed by 5 bases and J by 5 bases, 3 bases remained unmatched. From germline, CDR1 is MNHNY and CDR2 SVGAGI (reference sequence). This CDR3 has 12 amino acids. The CDR3 sequence: CASSKQGNEQYF. In DNA form, the CDR3 reads TGTGCCAGCAGTAAACAGGGGAACGAGCAGTACTTC.

J is TRBJ2-1 and V is TRBV9, with D unresolved. The germline V gene encodes CDR1 SGDLS and CDR2 YYNGEE. The ends were cut back, 3 bases at V and 0 bases at J, with 16 bases in the middle. This CDR3 has 17 residues. CDR3 loop: CASSASPLGNSYNEQFF. The CDR3, as DNA: TGTGCCAGCAGCGCGTCCCCGCTAGGAAACTCCTACAATGAGCAGTTCTTC.

The rearrangement links TRBV18 to TRBJ1-5; the D is unclear. Germline V gives CDR1 KGHSH, CDR2 LQKENI. Trimming took 4 bases from V and 7 from J, leaving 8 bases between them. CDR3 length equals 12 residues. In DNA, the CDR3 is TGTGCCAGCTCACTCGACGAACAGCCCCAGCATTTT. Amino acids: CASSLDEQPQHF.

The chain links TRBV7-2 to TRBJ1-1; D is ambiguous. Germline V gene data show CDR1 as SGHTA and CDR2 as FQGNSA. V dropped 1 base and J dropped 0 bases, with 6 bases sitting between them. The CDR3 is 14 amino acids. CDR3 loop: CASSLEVVNTEAFF. DNA for the CDR3: TGTGCCAGCAGCTTAGAGGTGGTGAACACTGAAGCTTTCTTT.

Worth noting for this clone: Compared with germline, one end of the junction differs, possibly owing to a read error. This rearrangement joins TRBV6-6 to TRBJ2-1; D unclear. The germline V gene has CDR1 MNHNY and CDR2 SVGAGI (reference sequence). The length of the CDR3 is 12 residues. CDR3 sequence reads: CASSYSLNEQFF. The CDR3 nucleotides read TGTGCCAGCAGCTACTCTCTGAATGAGCAGTTCTTC.

The chain employs TRBV6-5 and TRBJ2-7, with 8 positions matching TRBD1. This CDR3 has 15 amino acids. Germline trimming cut 2 bases from V and 0 bases from J; bases unmatched to any gene: 3. The germline gives CDR1 MNHEY, CDR2 SVGAGI. In DNA form, the CDR3 reads TGTGCCAGCAGTTACGACAGGGGTAGCTCCTACGAGCAGTACTTC. Protein sequence: CASSYDRGSSYEQYF.

The chain joins TRBV27 to TRBJ2-7; 7 bases align to TRBD1. With 2 bases clipped from V and 6 bases from J, the junction kept 4 bases outside the gene matches. The CDR3 spans 13 residues. CDR1 and CDR2 (germline): MNHEY, SMNVEV (reference sequence). CDR3 DNA: TGTGCCAGCAGTTTAGAGGGGGCTGGCGAGCAGTACTTC. It translates to CASSLEGAGEQYF.

The V call is TRBV21-1, the J call TRBJ1-2. TRBV21-1 corresponds to a pseudogene. CDR3 length: 14 amino acids. The CDR3 region is CASSLDGWNYGYTF. The DNA of the CDR3 is TGTGCCAGCAGTTTGGACGGTTGGAACTATGGCTACACCTTC.

This chain joins TRBV4-1 and TRBJ1-2; 7 bases are a match to TRBD1. The length of the CDR3 is 12 residues. Germline assignment: CDR1 MGHRA and CDR2 YSYEKL. V lost 2 bases, J lost 8 bases, and 2 bases stayed unmatched. The CDR3 loop reads CASSQQTGGYTF. CDR3 DNA: TGCGCCAGCAGCCAACAGACAGGGGGCTACACCTTC.

The CDR3 is CASTHPGVREMNTEAFF. For the CDR3, the DNA is TGTGCCAGCACCCACCCGGGGGTTCGGGAGATGAACACTGAAGCTTTCTTT. The chain recombines TRBV7-9 with TRBJ1-1; tentative D call: TRBD1 (5 bases). The CDR3 length is 17 residues. The V end was cut by 7 bases, the J end by 0 bases, with 21 bases between. Germline V gene sequence: CDR1 SEHNR, CDR2 FQNEAQ (reference sequence). The variable domain in full, completed from reference TRBV7-9 and TRBJ1-1, reads DTGVSQNPRHKITKRGQNVTFRCDPISEHNRLYWYRQTLGQGPEFLTYFQNEAQLEKSRLLSDRFSAERPKGSFSTLEIQRTEQGDSAMYLCASTHPGVREMNTEAFFGQGTRLTVV.

This chain uses TRBV25-1 with TRBJ2-1; 12 bases fit TRBD2. CDR1 is MGHDK, CDR2 SYGVNS, per germline. The CDR3 extends over 16 amino acids. J was trimmed by 4 bases and V by 6 bases; bases with no gene match: 7. DNA for the CDR3: TGTGCCAGCAGGAGGGATCTAGCGGGAGGGTACAATGAGCAGTTCTTC. Translated, it gives CASRRDLAGGYNEQFF.

The J gene is TRBJ2-1, the V gene TRBV5-1, with 9 nucleotides matching TRBD1. This CDR3 contains 14 residues. CDR1 and CDR2 (germline): SGHRS, YFSETQ. V lost 4 bases and J lost 9; bases outside the gene matches: 8. The CDR3 DNA is TGCGCCAGCAGCCCCGGACAGGGGTCGGGTGAGCAGTTCTTC. It translates to CASSPGQGSGEQFF.

This chain connects TRBV4-1 to TRBJ1-3, with TRBD1 matching over 8 bases. Trimming at V came to 2 bases and at J to 0 bases, leaving 15 bases not matched to a gene. Germline CDR1 reads MGHRA; CDR2 reads YSYEKL. This CDR3 contains 20 residues. CDR3 in DNA: TGCGCCAGCAGCCAATTGACTCCCGGGACAGGTATTTTCTCTGGAAACACCATATATTTT. Translation gives CASSQLTPGTGIFSGNTIYF.

V is TRBV29-1 and J is TRBJ1-5; D not certain. Germline V gives CDR1 SQVTM, CDR2 ANQGSEA. Between the trimmed V and J ends, which lost 5 bases and 0 bases, there was a span of 8 bases. This CDR3 is built from 13 residues. The CDR3 sequence: CSVITDSNQPQHF. Written as DNA, the CDR3 is TGCAGCGTTATAACGGATAGCAATCAGCCCCAGCATTTT.

J is TRBJ2-3 and V is TRBV7-2; D is perhaps TRBD2 (6 bases). Germline V gene sequence: CDR1 SGHTA, CDR2 FQGNSA. The CDR3 spans 14 residues. V was clipped by 1 base and J by 8 bases, with 13 bases between them. The CDR3 DNA follows: TGTGCCAGCAGCTTAGGTAGCGGAGCGCGTACGCAGTATTTT. Translating it yields CASSLGSGARTQYF.

The chain carries TRBV20-1 and TRBJ1-3; D remains unclear. The V end lost 6 bases, the J end lost 4 bases, and 7 bases lay between the germline ends. The germline gives CDR1 DFQATT, CDR2 SNEGSKA (reference sequence). This CDR3 contains 11 residues. DNA for the CDR3: TGCAGTGCATACAGAGGAAACACCATATATTTT. Amino acids: CSAYRGNTIYF.

V gene TRBV7-2 combines with J gene TRBJ2-3; maybe TRBD2 (5 bases). The CDR3 is 15 residues long. V dropped 4 bases and J dropped 6 bases, with 17 bases sitting between them. Germline V lookup: CDR1 SGHTA, CDR2 FQGNSA. The CDR3 loop reads CASSYLAMSGDTQYF. The CDR3 nucleotides read TGTGCCAGCAGCTACCTAGCCATGAGTGGGGATACGCAGTATTTT.

The J gene is TRBJ2-3, the V gene TRBV25-1, with D possibly TRBD1 on 6 matching bases. The CDR3 sequence is 13 residues long. Germline-derived CDR1 and CDR2 are MGHDK and SYGVNS. V dropped 4 bases and J dropped 10 bases, with 15 bases sitting between them. The CDR3 bases are TGTGCCAGCAGTGCCTGGACAGCTGGCCCGCAGTATTTT. It yields the protein CASSAWTAGPQYF.

The rearrangement links TRBV7-2 to TRBJ2-5; D unresolved. Trimming shortened V by 2 bases and J by 3 bases, and 7 bases separated the two germline ends. Germline lookup yields CDR1 SGHTA and CDR2 FQGNSA. The CDR3 runs 13 residues. This chain's CDR3 is CASSLITEETQYF. The CDR3 nucleotides read TGTGCCAGCAGCTTAATTACAGAAGAGACCCAGTACTTC.

The chain employs TRBV2 and TRBJ1-2; D is ambiguous. The CDR3 loop spans 12 amino acids. Looked up from germline, CDR1 is SNHLY and CDR2 is FYNNEI. V was clipped by 6 bases and J by 6 bases, with 11 bases between them. CDR3 protein: CASSERGNGYTF. The CDR3 DNA sequence: TGTGCCAGCAGCGAGAGAGGAAATGGCTACACCTTC.

The rearrangement joins TRBV6-6 to TRBJ1-6; 7 bases map to TRBD1. Per the germline V gene, CDR1 is MNHNY and CDR2 is SVGAGI (reference sequence). The CDR3 contains 14 residues. The junction had 5 bases not matched to a gene; V was cut back by 5 bases and J by 7 bases. This chain's CDR3 is CASSQGQRNSPLHF. The DNA of the CDR3 is TGTGCCAGCAGTCAGGGACAGAGAAATTCACCCCTCCACTTT.

V is TRBV28 and J is TRBJ2-1; TRBD2 matches 9 bases. The CDR3 is made up of 14 amino acids. With V trimmed by 6 bases and J by 4 bases, 4 bases remained unmatched. CDR1 is MDHEN, CDR2 SYDVKM, per germline. Here the CDR3 DNA reads TGTGCCAGCAGACCGCGGGGGGGGTACAATGAGCAGTTCTTC. Translating gives CASRPRGGYNEQFF.

The chain has TRBV7-9 and TRBJ1-2; D is unresolved. V was cut by 4 bases and J by 2 bases, with 23 bases left in between. The CDR3 consists of 18 residues. Germline assignment: CDR1 SEHNR and CDR2 FQNEAQ (reference sequence). Written as DNA, the CDR3 is TGTGCCAGCAGCTCGTCTCCGGGAACCAGTTGGGAGAACTATGGCTACACCTTC. The encoded protein is CASSSSPGTSWENYGYTF.

J is TRBJ2-7 and V is TRBV20-1; D is unresolved. The CDR3 totals 11 residues. V was shortened by 6 bases and J by 5 bases, with 11 bases between the two germline ends. Germline V gene data show CDR1 as DFQATT and CDR2 as SNEGSKA (reference sequence). In nucleotides, the CDR3 is TGCAGTGCCCCGGCGACCCACGAGCAGTACTTC. It translates to CSAPATHEQYF.